The clone carrying this T cell receptor beta chain showed up just a few times. The sample comes from a study of early T cells in non-severe SARS-CoV-2 infection. As for the study in general: Sequencing of unsorted whole blood was done on bulk RNA, leaving chains unpaired.

This CDR3 comprises 18 residues. CDR1 and CDR2 (germline): GTSNPN, SVGIG (reference sequence). The V gene end was trimmed by 0 bases and the J gene end by 0 bases; junction bases not matched to a gene: 8. MiXCR, applied by TCRdb to the 5' RACE reads, yields one record per CDR3 protein. The sample carries tens of thousands of distinct CDR3 sequences, roughly 14% recorded once. This TCR came from an adult who was a healthcare worker with PCR-confirmed SARS-CoV-2 infection or an uninfected control (not recorded which). The V call is TRBV30, the J call TRBJ2-6, with 7 bases that match TRBD1. The sample was whole blood. The CDR3 spells CAWSVPGQFHSGANVLTF. CDR3 coding DNA: TGTGCCTGGAGTGTACCGGGACAGTTTCACTCTGGGGCCAACGTCCTGACTTTC.